Each of the 23 T cell receptor beta chains below was sequenced from the same sample in a study of human thymus T cells. Clones were read by immunoSEQ multiplex PCR, and TCRdb kept only the in-frame ones, dropping some. Of 54,000 or so clones detected, 94% appear once; the ten largest clones hold 5.5% to 7%. The material sequenced was blood. The source of these receptors is a boy under two years old with a congenital heart defect but otherwise immunologically healthy.

The rearrangement uses TRBV5-4 and TRBJ2-7; 8 bases are a match to TRBD2. This CDR3 region has 14 residues. Germline trimming cut 5 bases from V and 3 bases from J; bases unmatched to any gene: 7. CDR1 is SGHNT and CDR2 is YYREEE in the germline V gene (reference sequence). CDR3 protein: CASSRPGTSYEQYF. In DNA, the CDR3 is TGTGCCAGCAGTCGTCCCGGGACTAGCTACGAGCAGTACTTC. The full variable domain, its missing parts supplied by reference TRBV5-4 and TRBJ2-7, is ETGVTQSPTHLIKTRGQQVTLRCSSQSGHNTVSWYQQALGQGPQFIFQYYREEENGRGNFPPRFSGLQFPNYSSELNVNALELDDSALYLCASSRPGTSYEQYFGPGTRLTVT.

The chain combines TRBV11-2 with TRBJ2-7; 14 bases line up with TRBD2. J gave up 0 bases and V 5 bases, and 6 bases lay outside the gene matches. The CDR3 contains 17 residues. CDR1 is SGHAT and CDR2 is FQNNGV in the germline V gene. The CDR3 coding sequence is TGTGCCAGCAGCCCCTTTGGACTAGCGGGGGGCTCCTACGAGCAGTACTTC. Amino acids: CASSPFGLAGGSYEQYF.

This sequence joins TRBV1 and TRBJ2-5. TRBV1 is labeled a pseudogene. This CDR3 region has 19 residues. The CDR3 DNA reads TGCACCAGCAGCCAAGATCAGGGGGGGCGGGTCGGTCTAAAGGAGACCCAGTACTTC. It translates to CTSSQDQGGRVGLKETQYF.

The chain recombines TRBV19 with TRBJ1-5; tentative D call: TRBD1 (6 bases). The CDR3 runs to 12 residues. Germline CDR1 LNHDA, CDR2 SQIVND (reference sequence). V gave up 6 bases and J gave up 4 bases, with 7 bases separating them. CDR3 protein: CASRDRNQPQHF. CDR3 in DNA: TGTGCCAGTAGGGACAGAAATCAGCCCCAGCATTTT.

V usage is TRBV7-6 and J usage is TRBJ2-3, with 7 nucleotides matching TRBD2. Germline V CDR1 and CDR2: SGHVS, FNYEAQ. V lost 6 bases to trimming and J lost 2 bases; unmatched junction nucleotides: 17. The CDR3 runs 18 residues. In nucleotides, the CDR3 is TGTGCCAGCAGTCACCATGGTGCGGGGACTACCCCCACAGATACGCAGTATTTT. This codes for CASSHHGAGTTPTDTQYF.

The chain combines TRBV25-1 with TRBJ2-5, with unresolved D. V was pared by 10 bases and J by 5 bases, with 23 bases between. The CDR3 contains 15 residues. CDR1 MGHDK and CDR2 SYGVNS come from the germline V gene. The CDR3 DNA sequence: TGTGCCACTGAAGAGTGCGCCTGTTTATGGGAGACCCAGTACTTC. Protein sequence: CATEECACLWETQYF.

This sequence joins TRBV29-1 and TRBJ2-1, with D perhaps TRBD1 (6 bases). Germline-derived CDR1 and CDR2 are SQVTM and ANQGSEA. Between the trimmed V and J ends, which lost 1 base and 4 bases, there was a span of 11 bases. This CDR3 has 14 residues. The CDR3: CSVEGGQAYNEQFF. In nucleotides, the CDR3 is TGCAGCGTTGAAGGGGGGCAGGCGTACAATGAGCAGTTCTTC.

This clone was counted a single time. The rearrangement links TRBV2 to TRBJ2-3, with TRBD2 identical over 7 bases. Looked up from germline, CDR1 is SNHLY and CDR2 is FYNNEI. Trimming removed 4 bases from V and 0 bases from J; junction bases left unmatched: 7. The CDR3 is 16 residues long. DNA for the CDR3: TGTGCCAGCAGTGTCCTCGGGGGAGGGAGCACAGATACGCAGTATTTT. It encodes CASSVLGGGSTDTQYF. Looking up the rest from reference TRBV2 and TRBJ2-3 gives the full variable domain: EPEVTQTPSHQVTQMGQEVILRCVPISNHLYFYWYRQILGQKVEFLVSFYNNEISEKSEIFDDQFSVERPDGSNFTLKIRSTKLEDSAMYFCASSVLGGGSTDTQYFGPGTRLTVL.

In this sample, this clone turned up a few times. The V gene is TRBV4-1, the J gene TRBJ1-1, with D possibly being TRBD1 (6 bases). Trimming pared 3 bases from V and 5 bases from J, leaving 19 bases between. CDR1 and CDR2 (germline): MGHRA, YSYEKL. This CDR3 is built from 16 residues. The CDR3, as DNA: TGCGCCAGCAGCCATCCCCCGGCGGGGGGGCTGACTGAAGCTTTCTTT. The encoded protein is CASSHPPAGGLTEAFF.

This chain uses TRBV21-1 with TRBJ2-7; the table names TRBD1, a call not compared with the DNA. TRBV21-1 is marked as a pseudogene. The CDR3 is 14 amino acids. CDR3 region: CASSRETGYDEQYF. The CDR3 bases are TGTGCCAGCAGCAGGGAGACAGGGTACGACGAGCAGTACTTC.

The rearrangement uses TRBV28 and TRBJ2-1; D is possibly TRBD2 (5 bases). This CDR3 contains 17 residues. Germline assignment: CDR1 MDHEN and CDR2 SYDVKM. V was shortened by 5 bases and J by 0 bases, with 17 bases between the two germline ends. CDR3: CASSPIKRFRSYNEQFF. The CDR3 DNA reads TGTGCCAGCAGTCCAATAAAGCGGTTCCGCTCCTACAATGAGCAGTTCTTC.

The rearrangement uses TRBV6-5 and TRBJ2-2, with D unresolved. The germline CDR1 and CDR2 sequences are MNHEY and SVGAGI. V was clipped by 11 bases and J by 3 bases, with 13 bases between them. The CDR3 covers 13 residues. CDR3 bases: TGTGCCGCCCTGGGTACTTACACCGGGGAGCTGTTTTTT. It translates to CAALGTYTGELFF.

The genes are TRBV6-5 and TRBJ1-5, with 7 nucleotides matching TRBD1. V shed 6 bases and J 7 bases; nucleotides not matched to a gene: 12. The V gene's germline CDR1 is MNHEY and CDR2 SVGAGI. This CDR3 contains 15 residues. CDR3 sequence: CASSSSSGGGQPQHF. The CDR3 DNA is TGTGCCAGCAGCTCCTCATCAGGGGGAGGGCAGCCCCAGCATTTT.

This chain joins TRBV18 and TRBJ2-1; 8 bases line up with TRBD2. Trimming took 0 bases from V and 2 from J; bases not matched to a gene: 9. This CDR3 is built from 18 residues. Looked up from germline, CDR1 is KGHSH and CDR2 is LQKENI. CDR3 DNA sequence: TGTGCCAGCTCACCACCAGCCGGGGGGGCCGTAACCTACAATGAGCAGTTCTTC. Amino acids: CASSPPAGGAVTYNEQFF.

The CDR3 bases are TGTGCCAGCAGCCAAGATCCGGGGGTCAGGGGGACTGAAGCTTTCTTT. It is translated as CASSQDPGVRGTEAFF. The chain carries TRBV4-2 and TRBJ1-1; 7 nucleotides line up with TRBD1. The CDR3 loop spans 16 amino acids. V shed 0 bases and J 5 bases; nucleotides not matched to a gene: 9. Looked up from germline, CDR1 is LGHNA and CDR2 is YNFKEQ.

The chain is built from TRBV5-1 and TRBJ1-1; a weak D match, TRBD1 (6 bases). The germline V and J ends were trimmed by 0 bases and 0 bases, with 9 bases remaining between them. The germline V gene encodes CDR1 SGHRS and CDR2 YFSETQ. The CDR3 has 15 residues. DNA for the CDR3: TGCGCCAGCAGCTTGGAAAGGGGGTTGAACACTGAAGCTTTCTTT. Its translation: CASSLERGLNTEAFF.

The V gene is TRBV5-6, the J gene TRBJ2-1; 7 nucleotides match TRBD1. The CDR3 extends over 15 amino acids. J gave up 7 bases and V 2 bases, and 9 bases lay outside the gene matches. CDR1 is SGHDT, CDR2 YYEEEE, per germline. CDR3 residues: CASSLRQGVKNEQFF. CDR3 nucleotides: TGTGCCAGCAGCTTACGACAGGGTGTTAAGAATGAGCAGTTCTTC.

This sequence joins TRBV5-4 and TRBJ2-7; possibly TRBD1 for D (6 bases). Per germline, CDR1 SGHNT and CDR2 YYREEE (reference sequence). The V end was cut by 7 bases, the J end by 3 bases, with 20 bases between. The CDR3 has 15 amino acids. The CDR3 here is CASGSATGQHYEQYF. Written as DNA, the CDR3 is TGTGCCAGCGGTTCAGCGACAGGACAGCACTACGAGCAGTACTTC.

This clone was seen a single time. J is TRBJ2-3 and V is TRBV14; 9 nucleotides agree with TRBD2. Trimming removed 2 bases from V and 2 bases from J; junction bases left unmatched: 5. This CDR3 contains 16 residues. Germline lookup yields CDR1 SGHDN and CDR2 FVKESK. The CDR3 sequence: CASSQLAGVNTDTQYF. DNA for the CDR3: TGTGCCAGCAGCCAATTAGCGGGAGTGAACACAGATACGCAGTATTTT.

This chain uses TRBV5-8 with TRBJ2-7, with D hard to call. The CDR3 runs 13 residues. Germline CDR1 SGHTS, CDR2 YDEGEE. V was clipped by 4 bases and J by 0 bases, with 8 bases between them. The CDR3 here is CASSGRSSYEQYF. DNA for the CDR3: TGTGCCAGCAGCGGACGGAGCTCCTACGAGCAGTACTTC.

The genes are TRBV28 and TRBJ1-4; D perhaps matches TRBD1 (5 bases). CDR1 and CDR2 (germline): MDHEN, SYDVKM. The CDR3 spans 12 residues. V was shortened by 2 bases and J by 7 bases, with 5 bases between the two germline ends. CDR3: CASSLGGEKLFF. In DNA form, the CDR3 reads TGTGCCAGCAGTTTAGGGGGTGAAAAACTGTTTTTT.

V and J are TRBV6-6 and TRBJ1-1; a weak D match, TRBD1 (5 bases). In germline, CDR1 is MNHNY, CDR2 SVGAGI (reference sequence). The CDR3 has 13 amino acids. V lost 4 bases, J lost 2 bases, and 8 bases lay in between. The CDR3 DNA sequence: TGTGCCAGCAGTTCTACAGGTAACACTGAAGCTTTCTTT. Translation: CASSSTGNTEAFF.

The chain employs TRBV6-5 and TRBJ2-7; no firm D call. The CDR3 loop spans 13 amino acids. The germline CDR1 and CDR2 sequences are MNHEY and SVGAGI. V gave up 5 bases and J gave up 5 bases, with 13 bases separating them. As DNA, the CDR3 is TGTGCCAGCAGTGGCCGTCGCCTGGACGAGCAGTACTTC. Translating gives CASSGRRLDEQYF.